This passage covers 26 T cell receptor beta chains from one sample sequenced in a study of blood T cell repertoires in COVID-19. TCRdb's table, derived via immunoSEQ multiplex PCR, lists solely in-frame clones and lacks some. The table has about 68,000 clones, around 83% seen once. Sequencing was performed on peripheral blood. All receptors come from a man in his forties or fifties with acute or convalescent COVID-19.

CDR3 coding DNA: TGTGCCAGCAACCAGCTCGGGTCCGAGCAGTACTTC. It is translated as CASNQLGSEQYF. The chain carries TRBV3-1 (or the pseudogene TRBV3-2) and TRBJ2-7; D unclear. CDR1 is LGHDT, CDR2 YNNKEL, per germline (reference sequence). The V end was cut by 7 bases, the J end by 6 bases, with 13 bases between. CDR3 length: 12 amino acids.

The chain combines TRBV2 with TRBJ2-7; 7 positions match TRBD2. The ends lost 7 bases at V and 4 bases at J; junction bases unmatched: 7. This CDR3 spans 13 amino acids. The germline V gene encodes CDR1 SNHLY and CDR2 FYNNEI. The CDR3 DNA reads TGTGCCAGCAATAGCGGGTCCACTTACGAGCAGTACTTC. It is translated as CASNSGSTYEQYF.

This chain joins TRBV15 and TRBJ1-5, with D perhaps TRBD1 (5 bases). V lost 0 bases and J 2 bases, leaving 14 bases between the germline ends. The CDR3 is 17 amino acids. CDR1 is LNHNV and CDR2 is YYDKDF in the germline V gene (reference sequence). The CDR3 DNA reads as TGTGCCACCAGCAGAGATGGGCGGGGGAATGGCAATCAGCCCCAGCATTTT. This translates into CATSRDGRGNGNQPQHF.

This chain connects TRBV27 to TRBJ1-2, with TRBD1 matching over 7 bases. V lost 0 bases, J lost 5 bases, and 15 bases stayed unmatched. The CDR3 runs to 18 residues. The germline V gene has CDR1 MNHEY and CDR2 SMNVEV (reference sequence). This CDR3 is CASSLSGTDLVGPYGYTF. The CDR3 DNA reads TGTGCCAGCAGTTTATCCGGGACAGACCTAGTCGGGCCTTATGGCTACACCTTC.

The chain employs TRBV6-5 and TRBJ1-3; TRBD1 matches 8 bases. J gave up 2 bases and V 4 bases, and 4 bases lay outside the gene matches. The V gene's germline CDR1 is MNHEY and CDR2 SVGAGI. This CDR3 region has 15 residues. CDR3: CASSFGQGPGNTIYF. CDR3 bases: TGTGCCAGCAGTTTCGGACAGGGCCCTGGAAACACCATATATTTT.

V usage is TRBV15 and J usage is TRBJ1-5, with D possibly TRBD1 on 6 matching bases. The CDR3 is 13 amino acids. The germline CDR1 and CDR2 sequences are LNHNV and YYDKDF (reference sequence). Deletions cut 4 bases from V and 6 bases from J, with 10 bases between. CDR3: CATSINRAQPQHF. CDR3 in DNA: TGTGCCACCAGCATAAACAGGGCTCAGCCCCAGCATTTT.

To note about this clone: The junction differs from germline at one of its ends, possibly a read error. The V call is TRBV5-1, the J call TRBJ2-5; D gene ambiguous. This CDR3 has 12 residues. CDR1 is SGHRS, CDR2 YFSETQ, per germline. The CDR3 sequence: CASSLDLEIQYF. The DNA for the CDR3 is TGCGCCAGCAGCTTGGACCTGGAGATCCAGTACTTC.

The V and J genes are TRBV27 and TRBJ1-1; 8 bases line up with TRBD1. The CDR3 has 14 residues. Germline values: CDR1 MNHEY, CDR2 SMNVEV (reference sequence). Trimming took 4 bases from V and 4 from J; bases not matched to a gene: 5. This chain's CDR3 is CASSYSGGGTEAFF. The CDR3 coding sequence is TGTGCCAGCAGTTACTCAGGGGGCGGCACTGAAGCTTTCTTT.

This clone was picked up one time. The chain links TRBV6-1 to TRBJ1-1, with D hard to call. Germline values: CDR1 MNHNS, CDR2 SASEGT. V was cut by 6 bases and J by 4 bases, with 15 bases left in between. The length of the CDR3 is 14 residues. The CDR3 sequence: CASSTPGESTEAFF. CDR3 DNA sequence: TGTGCCAGCAGCACCCCCGGGGAGTCCACTGAAGCTTTCTTT.

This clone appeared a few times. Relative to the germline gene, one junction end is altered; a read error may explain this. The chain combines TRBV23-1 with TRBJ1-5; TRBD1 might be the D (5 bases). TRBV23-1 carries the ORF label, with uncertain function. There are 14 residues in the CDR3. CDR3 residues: CASRDKSGKQPQHF. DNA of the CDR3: TGCGCCAGCAGGGACAAATCTGGCAAACAGCCCCAGCATTTT.

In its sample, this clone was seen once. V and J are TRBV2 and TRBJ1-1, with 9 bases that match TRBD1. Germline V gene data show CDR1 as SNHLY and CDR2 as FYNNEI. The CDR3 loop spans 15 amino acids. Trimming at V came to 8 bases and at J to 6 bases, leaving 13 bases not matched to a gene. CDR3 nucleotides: TGTGCCAGCTCATACAGTACAGGGGGCAACGCTGAAGCTTTCTTT. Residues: CASSYSTGGNAEAFF.

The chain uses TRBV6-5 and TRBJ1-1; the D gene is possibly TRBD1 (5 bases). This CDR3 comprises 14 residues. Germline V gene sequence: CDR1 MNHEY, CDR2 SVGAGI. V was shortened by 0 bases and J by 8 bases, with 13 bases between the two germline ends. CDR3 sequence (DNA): TGTGCCAGCAGTTACTCGATAGTCCGGACAGAAGCTTTCTTT. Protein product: CASSYSIVRTEAFF.

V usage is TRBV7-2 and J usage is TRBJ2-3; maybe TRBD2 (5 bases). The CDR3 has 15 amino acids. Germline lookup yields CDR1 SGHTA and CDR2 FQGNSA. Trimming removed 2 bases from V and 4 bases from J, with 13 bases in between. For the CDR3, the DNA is TGTGCCAGCAGCTTATCGGGGTGGGCCCCAGATACGCAGTATTTT. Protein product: CASSLSGWAPDTQYF.

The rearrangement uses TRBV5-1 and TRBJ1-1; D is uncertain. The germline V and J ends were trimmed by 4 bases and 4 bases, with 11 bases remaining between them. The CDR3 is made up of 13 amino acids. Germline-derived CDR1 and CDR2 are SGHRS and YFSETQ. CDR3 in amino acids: CASSPSEGTEAFF. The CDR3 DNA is TGCGCCAGCAGCCCCTCGGAGGGCACTGAAGCTTTCTTT. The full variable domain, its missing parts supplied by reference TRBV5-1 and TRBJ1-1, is KAGVTQTPRYLIKTRGQQVTLSCSPISGHRSVSWYQQTPGQGLQFLFEYFSETQRNKGNFPGRFSGRQFSNSRSEMNVSTLELGDSALYLCASSPSEGTEAFFGQGTRLTVV.

This chain's CDR3 is CASSLGGTPPYF. CDR3 bases: TGTGCCAGCAGCTTAGGAGGGACTCCCCCGTACTTC. This rearrangement joins TRBV7-9 to TRBJ2-7; D possibly corresponds to TRBD2 (6 bases). V was trimmed by 1 base and J by 12 bases, leaving 13 bases between them. CDR3 size: 12 residues. Germline V gene sequence: CDR1 SEHNR, CDR2 FQNEAQ (reference sequence).

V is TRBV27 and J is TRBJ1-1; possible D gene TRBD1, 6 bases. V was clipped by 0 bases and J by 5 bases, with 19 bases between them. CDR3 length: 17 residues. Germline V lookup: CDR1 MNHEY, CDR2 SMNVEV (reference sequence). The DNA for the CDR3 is TGTGCCAGCAGTTTATCTCTCGGGGGGGGCCGGGTGACTGAAGCTTTCTTT. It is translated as CASSLSLGGGRVTEAFF.

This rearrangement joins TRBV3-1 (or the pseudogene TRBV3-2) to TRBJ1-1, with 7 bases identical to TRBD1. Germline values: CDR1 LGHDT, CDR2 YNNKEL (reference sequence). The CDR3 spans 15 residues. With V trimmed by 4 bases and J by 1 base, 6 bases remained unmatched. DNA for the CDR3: TGTGCCAGCAGCCCAATGACAGGGACGAACACTGAAGCTTTCTTT. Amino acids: CASSPMTGTNTEAFF.

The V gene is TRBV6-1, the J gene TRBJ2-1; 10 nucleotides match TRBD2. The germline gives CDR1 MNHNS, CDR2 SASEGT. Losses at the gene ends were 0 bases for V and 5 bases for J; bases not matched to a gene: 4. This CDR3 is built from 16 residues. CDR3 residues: CASSEALAGVNNEQFF. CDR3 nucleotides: TGTGCCAGCAGTGAAGCCCTAGCGGGAGTCAACAATGAGCAGTTCTTC.

CDR3 DNA sequence: TGTGCCAGCAGCGCGGGACAGGGGGATTCACCCCTCCACTTT. It yields the protein CASSAGQGDSPLHF. V gene TRBV9 combines with J gene TRBJ1-6; 11 bases line up with TRBD1. The CDR3 length is 14 residues. Germline CDR1 SGDLS, CDR2 YYNGEE. V gave up 3 bases and J gave up 8 bases; unmatched junction bases: 1.

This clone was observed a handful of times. The CDR3 region is CASSLPTRGYTF. The DNA for the CDR3 is TGTGCCAGCAGCCTACCTACTCGGGGCTACACCTTC. This chain connects TRBV12-3 or TRBV12-4 to TRBJ1-2; the D is unclear. The ends were cut back, 6 bases at V and 8 bases at J, with 13 bases in the middle. The CDR3 is 12 amino acids.

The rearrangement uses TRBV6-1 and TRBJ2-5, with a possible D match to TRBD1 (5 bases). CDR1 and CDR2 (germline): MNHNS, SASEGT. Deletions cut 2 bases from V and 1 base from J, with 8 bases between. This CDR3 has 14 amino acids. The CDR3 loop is CASSEMTVQETQYF. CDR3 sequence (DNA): TGTGCCAGCAGTGAAATGACAGTCCAAGAGACCCAGTACTTC.

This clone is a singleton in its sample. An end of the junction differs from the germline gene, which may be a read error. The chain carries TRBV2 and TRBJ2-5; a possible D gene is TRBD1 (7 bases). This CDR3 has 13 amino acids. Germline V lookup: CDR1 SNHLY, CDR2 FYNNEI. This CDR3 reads CASCDREEETQYF. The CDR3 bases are TGTGCCAGCTGTGACAGGGAGGAGGAGACCCAGTACTTC.

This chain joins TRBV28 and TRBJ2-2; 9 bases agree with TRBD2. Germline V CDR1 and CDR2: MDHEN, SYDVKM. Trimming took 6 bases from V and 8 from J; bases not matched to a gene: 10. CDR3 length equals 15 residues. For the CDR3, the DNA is TGTGCCAGCAGAACAAATAGCGGGAGATCAGGGGAGCTGTTTTTT. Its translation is CASRTNSGRSGELFF.

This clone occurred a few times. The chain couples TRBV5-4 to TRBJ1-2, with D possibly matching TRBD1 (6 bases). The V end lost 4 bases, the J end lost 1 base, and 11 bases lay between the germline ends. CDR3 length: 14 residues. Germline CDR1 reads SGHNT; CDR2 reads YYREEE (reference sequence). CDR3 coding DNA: TGTGCCAGCAGCCAGGGGTCCGATAACTATGGCTACACCTTC. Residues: CASSQGSDNYGYTF.

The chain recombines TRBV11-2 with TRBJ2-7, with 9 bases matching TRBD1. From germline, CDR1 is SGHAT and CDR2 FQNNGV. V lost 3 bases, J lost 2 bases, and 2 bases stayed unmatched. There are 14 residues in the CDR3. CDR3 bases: TGTGCCAGCAGCTTTGGGGACAGGGCCTACGAGCAGTACTTC. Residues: CASSFGDRAYEQYF.

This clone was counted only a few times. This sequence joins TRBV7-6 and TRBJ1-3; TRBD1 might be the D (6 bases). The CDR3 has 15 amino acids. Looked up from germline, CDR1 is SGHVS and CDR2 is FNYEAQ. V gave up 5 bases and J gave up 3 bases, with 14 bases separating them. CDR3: CASSLSTGFGNTIYF. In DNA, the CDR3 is TGTGCCAGCAGCCTAAGTACAGGGTTTGGAAACACCATATATTTT.